This TCR beta chain comes out of a study of regulatory T cells in long-lasting Graves disease. The study, taken as a whole, reports: Patients with persistent disease shared over 2,500 public clonotypes, outpacing the roughly 1,000 shared by new patients.

Looked up from germline, CDR1 is SEHNR and CDR2 is FQNEAQ (reference sequence). V was trimmed by 6 bases and J by 4 bases, leaving 15 bases between them. The CDR3 has 14 amino acids. In regard to this clonotype: What it binds is not known.

Researchers made TCR beta libraries by using iRepertoire HTBI primers and running Arm-PCR on CDR3 regions. TCRdb re-analysed the multiplex PCR reads in MiXCR, keeping a single row per CDR3 protein. The repertoire includes hundreds of thousands of distinct CDR3 sequences, about 20% of them detected once, and less than 30% sits in the top ten. The time point denotes: persistent/refractory GD, antithyroid drugs over 5 years with positive TRAb. PBMC RNA was the source of the TCR library. This TCR was sampled from a female donor with Graves disease. The rearrangement uses TRBV7-9 and TRBJ1-2, with D hard to call. Sequenced material: peripheral blood mononuclear cells (PBMCs), taken when the disease was refractory, from a patient treated with antithyroid drugs. The CDR3 DNA reads as TGTGCCAGCAGTGCAGGACGGCAACCCTATGGCTACACCTTC. Its translation: CASSAGRQPYGYTF.